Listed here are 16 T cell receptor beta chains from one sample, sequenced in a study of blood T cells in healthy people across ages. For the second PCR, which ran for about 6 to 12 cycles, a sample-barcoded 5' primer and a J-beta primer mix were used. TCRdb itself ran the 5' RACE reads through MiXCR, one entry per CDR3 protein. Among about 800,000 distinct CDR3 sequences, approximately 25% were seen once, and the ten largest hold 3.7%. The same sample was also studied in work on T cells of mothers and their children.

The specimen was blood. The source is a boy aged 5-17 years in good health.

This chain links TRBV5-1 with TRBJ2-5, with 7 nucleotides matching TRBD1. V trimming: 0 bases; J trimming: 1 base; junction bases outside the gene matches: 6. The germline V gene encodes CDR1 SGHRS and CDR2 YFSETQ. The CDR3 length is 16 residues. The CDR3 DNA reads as TGCGCCAGCAGCTTGGGGGACAGAGGGCCCCAAGAGACCCAGTACTTC. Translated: CASSLGDRGPQETQYF.

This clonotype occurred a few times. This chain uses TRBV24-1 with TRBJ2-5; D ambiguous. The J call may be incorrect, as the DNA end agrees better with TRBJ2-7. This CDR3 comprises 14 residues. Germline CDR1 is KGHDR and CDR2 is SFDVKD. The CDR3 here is CATSDGGTAYEQYF. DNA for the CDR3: TGTGCCACCAGTGATGGCGGCACAGCCTACGAGCAGTACTTC.

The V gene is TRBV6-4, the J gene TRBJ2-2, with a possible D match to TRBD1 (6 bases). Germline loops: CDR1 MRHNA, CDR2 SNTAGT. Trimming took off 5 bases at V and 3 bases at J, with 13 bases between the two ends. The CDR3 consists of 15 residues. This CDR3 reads CASSPDRSDTGELFF. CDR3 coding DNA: TGTGCCAGCAGTCCTGACAGGTCGGACACCGGGGAGCTGTTTTTT.

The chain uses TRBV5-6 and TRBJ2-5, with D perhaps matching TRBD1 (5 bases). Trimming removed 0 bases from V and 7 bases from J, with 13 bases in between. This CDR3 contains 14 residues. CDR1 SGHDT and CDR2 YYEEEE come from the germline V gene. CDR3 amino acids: CASSLDQGRATQYF. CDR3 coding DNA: TGTGCCAGCAGCTTGGACCAGGGAAGGGCGACCCAGTACTTC.

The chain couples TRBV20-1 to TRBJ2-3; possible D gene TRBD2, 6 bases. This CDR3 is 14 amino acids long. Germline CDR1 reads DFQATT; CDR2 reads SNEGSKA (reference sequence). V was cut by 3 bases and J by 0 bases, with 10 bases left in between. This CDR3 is CSASGRGSTDTQYF. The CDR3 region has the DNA TGCAGTGCTAGCGGTCGGGGGAGCACAGATACGCAGTATTTT.

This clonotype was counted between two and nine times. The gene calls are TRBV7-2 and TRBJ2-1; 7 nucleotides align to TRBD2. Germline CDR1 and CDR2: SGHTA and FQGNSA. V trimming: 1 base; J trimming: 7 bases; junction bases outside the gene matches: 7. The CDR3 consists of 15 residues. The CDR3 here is CASSLGSLAENEQFF. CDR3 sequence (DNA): TGTGCCAGCAGCTTAGGTAGTCTAGCGGAGAATGAGCAGTTCTTC.

The CDR3 loop is CASSGTTVGDEQYF. The CDR3 DNA is TGCGCCAGCAGCGGAACGACAGTAGGGGACGAGCAGTACTTC. The rearrangement joins TRBV5-1 to TRBJ2-7, with D possibly TRBD1 on 5 matching bases. This CDR3 is built from 14 residues. The V end was cut by 4 bases, the J end by 5 bases, with 16 bases between. CDR1 is SGHRS and CDR2 is YFSETQ in the germline V gene.

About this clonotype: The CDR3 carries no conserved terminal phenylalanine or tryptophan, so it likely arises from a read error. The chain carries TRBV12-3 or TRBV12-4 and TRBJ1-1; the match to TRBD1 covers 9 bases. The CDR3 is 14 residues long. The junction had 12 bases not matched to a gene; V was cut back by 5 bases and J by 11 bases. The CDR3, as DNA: TGTGCCAGCAGTCACGGAGGACAGGGGTTACAGGCTTTCTCT. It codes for CASSHGGQGLQAFS.

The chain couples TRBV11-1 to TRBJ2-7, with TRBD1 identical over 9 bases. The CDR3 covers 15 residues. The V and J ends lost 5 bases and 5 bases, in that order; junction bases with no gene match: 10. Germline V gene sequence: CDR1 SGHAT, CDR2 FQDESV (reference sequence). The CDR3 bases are TGTGCCAGCAGCGCTGGGACAGGGCTTGCGGACGAGCAGTACTTC. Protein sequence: CASSAGTGLADEQYF.

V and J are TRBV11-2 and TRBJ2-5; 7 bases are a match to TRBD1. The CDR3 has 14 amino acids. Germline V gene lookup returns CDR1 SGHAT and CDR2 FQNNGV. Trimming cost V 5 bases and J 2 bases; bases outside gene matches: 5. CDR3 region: CASSHYRGQETQYF. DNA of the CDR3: TGTGCCAGCAGCCACTACAGGGGTCAAGAGACCCAGTACTTC.

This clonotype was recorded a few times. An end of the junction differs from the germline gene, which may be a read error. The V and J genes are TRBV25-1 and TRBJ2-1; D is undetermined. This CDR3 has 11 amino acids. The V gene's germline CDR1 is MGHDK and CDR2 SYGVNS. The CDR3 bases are TGTGCCAGCATTGGCTACAATGGGCAGTTCTTC. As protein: CASIGYNGQFF.

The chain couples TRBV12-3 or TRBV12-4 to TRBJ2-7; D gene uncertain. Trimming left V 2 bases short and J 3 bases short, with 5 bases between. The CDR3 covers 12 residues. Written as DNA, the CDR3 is TGTGCCAGCAGTTTAAAGATCTACGAGCAGTACTTC. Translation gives CASSLKIYEQYF.

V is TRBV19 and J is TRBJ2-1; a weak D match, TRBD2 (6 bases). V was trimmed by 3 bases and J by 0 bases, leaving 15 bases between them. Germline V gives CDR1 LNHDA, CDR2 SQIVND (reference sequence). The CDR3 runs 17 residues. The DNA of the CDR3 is TGTGCCAGTAGTATGGGGACCGGGACTCCCTCCTACAATGAGCAGTTCTTC. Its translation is CASSMGTGTPSYNEQFF.

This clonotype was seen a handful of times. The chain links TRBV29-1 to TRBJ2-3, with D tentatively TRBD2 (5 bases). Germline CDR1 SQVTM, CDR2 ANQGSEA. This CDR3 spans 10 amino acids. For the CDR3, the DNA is TGCAGTACCGGAGGAGATACGCAGTATTTT. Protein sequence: CSTGGDTQYF.

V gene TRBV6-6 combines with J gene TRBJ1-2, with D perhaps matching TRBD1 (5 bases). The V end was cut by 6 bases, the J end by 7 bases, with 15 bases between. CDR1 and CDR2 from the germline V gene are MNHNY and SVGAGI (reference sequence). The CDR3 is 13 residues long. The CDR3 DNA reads TGTGCCAGCAGCACGGGAGGGGAGGGTGGCTACACCTTC. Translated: CASSTGGEGGYTF.

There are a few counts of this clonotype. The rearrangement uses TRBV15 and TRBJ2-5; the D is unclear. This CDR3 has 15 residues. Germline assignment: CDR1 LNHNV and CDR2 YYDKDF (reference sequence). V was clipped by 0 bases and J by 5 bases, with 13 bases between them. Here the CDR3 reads CATSRDLGSGETQYF. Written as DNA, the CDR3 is TGTGCCACCAGCAGAGATCTTGGGTCCGGGGAGACCCAGTACTTC.